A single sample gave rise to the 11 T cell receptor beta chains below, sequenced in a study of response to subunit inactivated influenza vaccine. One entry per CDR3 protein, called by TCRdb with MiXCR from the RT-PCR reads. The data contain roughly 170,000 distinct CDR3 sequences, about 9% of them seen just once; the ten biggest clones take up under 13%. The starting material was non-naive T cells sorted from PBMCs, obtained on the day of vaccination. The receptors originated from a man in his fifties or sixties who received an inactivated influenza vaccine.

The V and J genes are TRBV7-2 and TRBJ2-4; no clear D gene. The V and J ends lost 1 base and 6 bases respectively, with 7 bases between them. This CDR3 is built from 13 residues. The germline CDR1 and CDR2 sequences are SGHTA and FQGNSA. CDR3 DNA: TGTGCCAGCAGCTTAGACGGCGGAAACATTCAGTACTTC. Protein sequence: CASSLDGGNIQYF.

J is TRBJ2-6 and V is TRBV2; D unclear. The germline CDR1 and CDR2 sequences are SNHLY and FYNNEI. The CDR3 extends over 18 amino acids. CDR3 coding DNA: TGTACCATCTGTTTTTCTGATTTTGGCATAACTGGGGCCAACGTCCTGACTTTC. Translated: CTICFSDFGITGANVLTF.

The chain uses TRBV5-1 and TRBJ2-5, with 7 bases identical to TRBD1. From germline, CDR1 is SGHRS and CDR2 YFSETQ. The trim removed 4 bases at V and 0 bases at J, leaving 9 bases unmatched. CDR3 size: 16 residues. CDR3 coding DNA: TGCGCCAGCAGCACGGGGACAGTGCCCTACCAAGAGACCCAGTACTTC. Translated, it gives CASSTGTVPYQETQYF.

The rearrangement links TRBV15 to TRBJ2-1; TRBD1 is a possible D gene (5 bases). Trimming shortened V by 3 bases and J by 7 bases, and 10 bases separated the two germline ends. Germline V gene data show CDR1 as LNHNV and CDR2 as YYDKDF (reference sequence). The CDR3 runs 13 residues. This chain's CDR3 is CATSSSGANEQFF. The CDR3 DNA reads TGTGCCACCAGCAGCTCTGGGGCTAATGAGCAGTTCTTC.

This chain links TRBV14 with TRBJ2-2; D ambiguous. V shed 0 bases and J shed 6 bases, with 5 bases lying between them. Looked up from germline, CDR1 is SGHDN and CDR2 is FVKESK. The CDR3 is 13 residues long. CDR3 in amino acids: CASSQEKAGELFF. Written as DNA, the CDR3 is TGTGCCAGCAGCCAAGAGAAGGCCGGGGAGCTGTTTTTT.

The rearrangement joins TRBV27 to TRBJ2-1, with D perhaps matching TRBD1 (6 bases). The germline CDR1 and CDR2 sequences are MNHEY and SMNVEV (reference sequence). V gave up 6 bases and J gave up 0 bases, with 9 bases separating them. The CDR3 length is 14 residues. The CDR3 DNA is TGTGCCAGCAGAAAAGGGGGCTCCTACAATGAGCAGTTCTTC. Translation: CASRKGGSYNEQFF.

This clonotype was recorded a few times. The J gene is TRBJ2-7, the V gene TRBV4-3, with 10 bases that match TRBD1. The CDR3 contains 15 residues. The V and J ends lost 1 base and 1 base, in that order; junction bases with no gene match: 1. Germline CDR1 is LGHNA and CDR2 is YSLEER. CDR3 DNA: TGCGCCAGCAGCCAAGGGACAGGGGGGTCCTACGAGCAGTACTTC. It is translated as CASSQGTGGSYEQYF.

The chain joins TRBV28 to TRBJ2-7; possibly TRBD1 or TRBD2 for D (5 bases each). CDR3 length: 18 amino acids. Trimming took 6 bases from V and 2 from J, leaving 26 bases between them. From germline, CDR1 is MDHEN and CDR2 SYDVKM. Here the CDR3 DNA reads TGTGCCAGCAGCGCCCCGTTAACCGGGACCAGCATGACCTACGAGCAGTACTTC. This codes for CASSAPLTGTSMTYEQYF.

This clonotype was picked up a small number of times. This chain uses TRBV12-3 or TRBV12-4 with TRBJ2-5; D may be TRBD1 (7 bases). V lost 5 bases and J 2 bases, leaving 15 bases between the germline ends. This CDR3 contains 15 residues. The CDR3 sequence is CASSLLTGRQETQYF. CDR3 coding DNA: TGTGCCAGCAGTCTCTTGACAGGGAGGCAAGAGACCCAGTACTTC.

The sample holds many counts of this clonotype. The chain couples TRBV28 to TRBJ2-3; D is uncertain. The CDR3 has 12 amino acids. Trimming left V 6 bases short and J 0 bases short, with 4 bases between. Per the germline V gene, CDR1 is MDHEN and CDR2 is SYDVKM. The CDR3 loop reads CASRKSTDTQYF. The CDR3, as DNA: TGTGCCAGCAGAAAAAGCACAGATACGCAGTATTTT.

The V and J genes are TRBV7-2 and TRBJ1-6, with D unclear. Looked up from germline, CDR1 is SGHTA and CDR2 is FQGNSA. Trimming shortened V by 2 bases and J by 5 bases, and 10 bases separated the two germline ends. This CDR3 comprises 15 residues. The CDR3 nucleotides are TGTGCCAGCAGCTTAAACCAGGCGAATAATTCACCCCTCCACTTT. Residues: CASSLNQANNSPLHF.